Below, 10 T cell receptor beta chains from the same sample are listed, as sequenced in a study of blood T cells in healthy people across ages. Using a J-beta primer mix together with a sample-barcoded 5' primer, a second PCR was run for roughly 7 to 12 cycles. In TCRdb, the 5' RACE reads were re-called with MiXCR into one record per CDR3 protein. The repertoire holds 1.5 million or so distinct CDR3 sequences, with roughly two fifths as singletons. The sequenced material came from blood. Receptor source: a woman under 30 in good health.

This chain connects TRBV2 to TRBJ1-5; 7 bases fit TRBD1. This CDR3 spans 16 amino acids. V shed 6 bases, J shed 0 bases, and the junction held 8 bases outside the gene matches. In germline, CDR1 is SNHLY, CDR2 FYNNEI. In DNA form, the CDR3 reads TGTGCCAGCAGGAAAACAGGGGTCTATAGCAATCAGCCCCAGCATTTT. This translates into CASRKTGVYSNQPQHF.

The V and J genes are TRBV11-2 and TRBJ2-7, with D perhaps matching TRBD1 (5 bases). The V end lost 7 bases, the J end lost 7 bases, and 20 bases lay between the germline ends. CDR1 is SGHAT, CDR2 FQNNGV, per germline. The CDR3 length is 14 residues. CDR3 loop: CASKGLVSYNEQYF. CDR3 DNA sequence: TGTGCCAGCAAGGGGTTAGTTTCCTACAATGAGCAGTACTTC.

For the CDR3, the DNA is TGTGCCAGCAGCTCAACCCCTAGCGGGAGATGGGCAGATACGCAGTATTTT. This gives the protein CASSSTPSGRWADTQYF. The chain uses TRBV7-8 and TRBJ2-3, with 10 bases matching TRBD2. CDR1 is SGHVS, CDR2 FQNEAQ, per germline. The V segment lost 4 bases and the J segment 4 bases; nucleotides outside the gene matches: 11. CDR3 length: 17 amino acids.

The rearrangement links TRBV15 to TRBJ1-5; possible D gene TRBD1, 5 bases. The CDR3 loop spans 15 amino acids. CDR1 LNHNV and CDR2 YYDKDF come from the germline V gene (reference sequence). The germline V and J ends were trimmed by 3 bases and 3 bases, with 12 bases remaining between them. The CDR3 nucleotides are TGTGCCACCAGCAGCTCTCTGGGGGTCAATCAGCCCCAGCATTTT. This encodes CATSSSLGVNQPQHF.

The rearrangement joins TRBV19 to TRBJ2-1; D might be TRBD1 (6 bases). This CDR3 comprises 13 residues. V was trimmed by 5 bases and J by 5 bases, leaving 10 bases between them. Germline-derived CDR1 and CDR2 are LNHDA and SQIVND (reference sequence). CDR3 region: CASSGQLDNEQFF. DNA of the CDR3: TGTGCCAGTAGTGGACAGCTCGACAATGAGCAGTTCTTC.

The sample holds many counts of this clonotype. The rearrangement uses TRBV10-3 and TRBJ1-5; D possibly corresponds to TRBD1 (5 bases). The CDR3 length is 13 residues. The germline V and J ends were trimmed by 7 bases and 3 bases, with 10 bases remaining between them. Per germline, CDR1 ENHRY and CDR2 SYGVKD. The CDR3 DNA sequence: TGTGCCATCACATGGGGGGACAATCAGCCCCAGCATTTT. Its translation is CAITWGDNQPQHF.

V usage is TRBV6-5 and J usage is TRBJ1-2; 7 bases are a match to TRBD1. J gave up 2 bases and V 7 bases, and 7 bases lay outside the gene matches. The CDR3 spans 14 residues. Germline loops: CDR1 MNHEY, CDR2 SVGAGI. The CDR3 loop is CASTAPTGNYGYTF. The CDR3 nucleotides read TGTGCCAGCACCGCACCGACAGGGAACTATGGCTACACCTTC.

This clonotype was observed a handful of times. The chain couples TRBV4-1 to TRBJ2-7; 9 positions agree with TRBD2. The ends lost 0 bases at V and 3 bases at J; junction bases unmatched: 6. Looked up from germline, CDR1 is MGHRA and CDR2 is YSYEKL. This CDR3 is built from 16 residues. The CDR3 nucleotides are TGCGCCAGCAGCCAAGATGGCGGGGGGGCCTTCTACGAGCAGTACTTC. Translated, it gives CASSQDGGGAFYEQYF.

This clonotype has only a few counts. The V gene is TRBV6-2 or TRBV6-3, the J gene TRBJ1-5, with 8 bases matching TRBD1. CDR1 and CDR2 (germline): MNHEY, SVGEGT. Trimming took 6 bases from V and 2 from J; bases not matched to a gene: 9. This CDR3 is 16 amino acids long. CDR3 DNA: TGTGCCAGCAGCTTGGACAGGGTAGGTCGCAATCAGCCCCAGCATTTT. Amino acid sequence: CASSLDRVGRNQPQHF.

This clonotype was detected only a few times. V usage is TRBV5-1 and J usage is TRBJ1-6; D not resolved. The CDR3 consists of 13 residues. CDR1 and CDR2 (germline): SGHRS, YFSETQ. Between the trimmed V and J ends, which lost 5 bases and 7 bases, there was a span of 10 bases. The CDR3 DNA follows: TGCGCCAGCAGAATCGGCGGAAATTCACCCCTCCACTTT. Residues: CASRIGGNSPLHF.